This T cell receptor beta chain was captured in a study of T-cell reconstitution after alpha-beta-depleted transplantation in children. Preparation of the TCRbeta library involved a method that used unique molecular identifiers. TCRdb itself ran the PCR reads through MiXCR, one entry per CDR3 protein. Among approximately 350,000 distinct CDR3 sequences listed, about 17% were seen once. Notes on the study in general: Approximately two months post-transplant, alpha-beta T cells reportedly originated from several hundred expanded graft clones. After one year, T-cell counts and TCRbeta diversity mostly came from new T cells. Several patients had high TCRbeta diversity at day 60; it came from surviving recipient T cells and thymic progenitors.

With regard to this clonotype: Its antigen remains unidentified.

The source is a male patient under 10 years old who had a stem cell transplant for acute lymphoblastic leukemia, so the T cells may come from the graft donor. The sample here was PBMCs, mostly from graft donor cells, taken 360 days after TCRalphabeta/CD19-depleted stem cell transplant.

The CDR3 region is CASSQDRGLAGKYF. The CDR3, as DNA: TGCGCCAGCAGCCAAGACCGGGGCCTAGCGGGGAAGTACTTC. The chain uses TRBV4-3 and TRBJ2-4, with TRBD2 matching over 9 bases. V lost 0 bases, J lost 14 bases, and 8 bases stayed unmatched. Germline values: CDR1 LGHNA, CDR2 YSLEER. The CDR3 has 14 residues.